The 9 T cell receptor beta chains below come from one sample, sequenced in a study of T-cell reconstitution after alpha-beta-depleted transplantation in children. Using unique molecular identifiers, the investigators prepared the TCRbeta library. TCRdb redid the calling of the PCR reads with MiXCR, one entry per CDR3 protein. This table has 550,000 to 600,000 distinct CDR3 sequences, 20% to 25% appearing once. The source was PBMCs, mostly from graft donor cells, collected 360 days after TCRalphabeta/CD19-depleted stem cell transplant. The receptors come from a boy under two years old who had a stem cell transplant for acute myeloid leukemia, so the T cells may come from the graft donor.

This clonotype was picked up a small number of times. The chain employs TRBV7-9 and TRBJ2-5; TRBD1 matches at 7 bases. Germline trimming cut 1 base from V and 1 base from J; bases unmatched to any gene: 6. The germline V gene encodes CDR1 SEHNR and CDR2 FQNEAQ (reference sequence). The CDR3 has 16 amino acids. The CDR3 sequence is CASSLEGQRGQETQYF. The CDR3 DNA sequence: TGTGCCAGCAGCTTAGAGGGACAGAGGGGCCAAGAGACCCAGTACTTC. The variable domain in full, with the rest retrieved from reference TRBV7-9 and TRBJ2-5, is DTGVSQNPRHKITKRGQNVTFRCDPISEHNRLYWYRQTLGQGPEFLTYFQNEAQLEKSRLLSDRFSAERPKGSFSTLEIQRTEQGDSAMYLCASSLEGQRGQETQYFGPGTRLLVL.

The chain couples TRBV15 to TRBJ1-4, with TRBD1 identical over 8 bases. CDR1 and CDR2 from the germline V gene are LNHNV and YYDKDF (reference sequence). The CDR3 extends over 15 amino acids. After removal of 8 bases from V and 0 bases from J, the junction contained 5 bases not matched to a gene. This CDR3 reads CATGTGLATNEKLFF. DNA for the CDR3: TGTGCCACCGGGACAGGACTTGCAACTAATGAAAAACTGTTTTTT.

This clonotype turned up a few times. This sequence joins TRBV27 and TRBJ1-5, with no clear D. CDR1 is MNHEY and CDR2 is SMNVEV in the germline V gene (reference sequence). The germline V and J ends were trimmed by 4 bases and 5 bases, with 12 bases remaining between them. The CDR3 contains 14 residues. The CDR3 loop reads CASSSRRGYQPQHF. DNA for the CDR3: TGTGCCAGCAGTTCTCGTAGAGGGTATCAGCCCCAGCATTTT.

V gene TRBV7-9 combines with J gene TRBJ2-7; no definite D call. V lost 3 bases and J 3 bases, leaving 9 bases between the germline ends. This CDR3 has 13 residues. Germline CDR1 reads SEHNR; CDR2 reads FQNEAQ (reference sequence). CDR3 sequence reads: CASSLEDLYEQYF. The CDR3 DNA is TGTGCCAGCAGCTTGGAAGATCTCTACGAGCAGTACTTC.

This clonotype was seen more than once but under ten times. The chain couples TRBV4-3 to TRBJ2-1; D remains ambiguous. Trimming took off 6 bases at V and 6 bases at J, with 27 bases between the two ends. The CDR3 is 18 amino acids. CDR1 is LGHNA, CDR2 YSLEER, per germline. The CDR3 sequence: CASSQTHHGSFIGNEQFF. The CDR3 DNA reads TGCGCCAGCAGTCAGACCCATCACGGCTCATTTATTGGCAATGAGCAGTTCTTC.

This clonotype was seen ten or more times. The chain recombines TRBV20-1 with TRBJ2-7, with no clear D. The CDR3 is 12 amino acids. Trimming left V 6 bases short and J 2 bases short, with 11 bases between. Germline CDR1 reads DFQATT; CDR2 reads SNEGSKA (reference sequence). CDR3 nucleotides: TGCAGTGCCCGGGCTGGCCCCTACGAGCAGTACTTC. It is translated as CSARAGPYEQYF.

V and J are TRBV29-1 and TRBJ2-3, with 7 bases matching TRBD1. The V gene end was trimmed by 4 bases and the J gene end by 4 bases; junction bases not matched to a gene: 14. CDR1 is SQVTM and CDR2 is ANQGSEA in the germline V gene. This CDR3 contains 16 residues. CDR3 coding DNA: TGCAGCGTTGTAGGAGACAGGGATGGGGCCCCAGATACGCAGTATTTT. Its translation: CSVVGDRDGAPDTQYF.

The chain employs TRBV5-1 and TRBJ2-1; D not resolved. Germline CDR1 is SGHRS and CDR2 is YFSETQ. The CDR3 runs 14 residues. V dropped 4 bases and J dropped 3 bases, with 11 bases sitting between them. CDR3 protein: CASSTDVVYNEQFF. In DNA, the CDR3 is TGCGCCAGCAGCACCGACGTAGTCTACAATGAGCAGTTCTTC.

This clonotype was recorded at least ten times. J is TRBJ2-5 and V is TRBV5-1; tentative D call: TRBD1 (6 bases). This CDR3 spans 13 amino acids. Trimming removed 4 bases at V and 4 bases at J, with 11 bases between. In germline, CDR1 is SGHRS, CDR2 YFSETQ. CDR3 protein: CASSHRERETQYF. The CDR3 DNA follows: TGCGCCAGCAGCCACAGGGAAAGAGAGACCCAGTACTTC.